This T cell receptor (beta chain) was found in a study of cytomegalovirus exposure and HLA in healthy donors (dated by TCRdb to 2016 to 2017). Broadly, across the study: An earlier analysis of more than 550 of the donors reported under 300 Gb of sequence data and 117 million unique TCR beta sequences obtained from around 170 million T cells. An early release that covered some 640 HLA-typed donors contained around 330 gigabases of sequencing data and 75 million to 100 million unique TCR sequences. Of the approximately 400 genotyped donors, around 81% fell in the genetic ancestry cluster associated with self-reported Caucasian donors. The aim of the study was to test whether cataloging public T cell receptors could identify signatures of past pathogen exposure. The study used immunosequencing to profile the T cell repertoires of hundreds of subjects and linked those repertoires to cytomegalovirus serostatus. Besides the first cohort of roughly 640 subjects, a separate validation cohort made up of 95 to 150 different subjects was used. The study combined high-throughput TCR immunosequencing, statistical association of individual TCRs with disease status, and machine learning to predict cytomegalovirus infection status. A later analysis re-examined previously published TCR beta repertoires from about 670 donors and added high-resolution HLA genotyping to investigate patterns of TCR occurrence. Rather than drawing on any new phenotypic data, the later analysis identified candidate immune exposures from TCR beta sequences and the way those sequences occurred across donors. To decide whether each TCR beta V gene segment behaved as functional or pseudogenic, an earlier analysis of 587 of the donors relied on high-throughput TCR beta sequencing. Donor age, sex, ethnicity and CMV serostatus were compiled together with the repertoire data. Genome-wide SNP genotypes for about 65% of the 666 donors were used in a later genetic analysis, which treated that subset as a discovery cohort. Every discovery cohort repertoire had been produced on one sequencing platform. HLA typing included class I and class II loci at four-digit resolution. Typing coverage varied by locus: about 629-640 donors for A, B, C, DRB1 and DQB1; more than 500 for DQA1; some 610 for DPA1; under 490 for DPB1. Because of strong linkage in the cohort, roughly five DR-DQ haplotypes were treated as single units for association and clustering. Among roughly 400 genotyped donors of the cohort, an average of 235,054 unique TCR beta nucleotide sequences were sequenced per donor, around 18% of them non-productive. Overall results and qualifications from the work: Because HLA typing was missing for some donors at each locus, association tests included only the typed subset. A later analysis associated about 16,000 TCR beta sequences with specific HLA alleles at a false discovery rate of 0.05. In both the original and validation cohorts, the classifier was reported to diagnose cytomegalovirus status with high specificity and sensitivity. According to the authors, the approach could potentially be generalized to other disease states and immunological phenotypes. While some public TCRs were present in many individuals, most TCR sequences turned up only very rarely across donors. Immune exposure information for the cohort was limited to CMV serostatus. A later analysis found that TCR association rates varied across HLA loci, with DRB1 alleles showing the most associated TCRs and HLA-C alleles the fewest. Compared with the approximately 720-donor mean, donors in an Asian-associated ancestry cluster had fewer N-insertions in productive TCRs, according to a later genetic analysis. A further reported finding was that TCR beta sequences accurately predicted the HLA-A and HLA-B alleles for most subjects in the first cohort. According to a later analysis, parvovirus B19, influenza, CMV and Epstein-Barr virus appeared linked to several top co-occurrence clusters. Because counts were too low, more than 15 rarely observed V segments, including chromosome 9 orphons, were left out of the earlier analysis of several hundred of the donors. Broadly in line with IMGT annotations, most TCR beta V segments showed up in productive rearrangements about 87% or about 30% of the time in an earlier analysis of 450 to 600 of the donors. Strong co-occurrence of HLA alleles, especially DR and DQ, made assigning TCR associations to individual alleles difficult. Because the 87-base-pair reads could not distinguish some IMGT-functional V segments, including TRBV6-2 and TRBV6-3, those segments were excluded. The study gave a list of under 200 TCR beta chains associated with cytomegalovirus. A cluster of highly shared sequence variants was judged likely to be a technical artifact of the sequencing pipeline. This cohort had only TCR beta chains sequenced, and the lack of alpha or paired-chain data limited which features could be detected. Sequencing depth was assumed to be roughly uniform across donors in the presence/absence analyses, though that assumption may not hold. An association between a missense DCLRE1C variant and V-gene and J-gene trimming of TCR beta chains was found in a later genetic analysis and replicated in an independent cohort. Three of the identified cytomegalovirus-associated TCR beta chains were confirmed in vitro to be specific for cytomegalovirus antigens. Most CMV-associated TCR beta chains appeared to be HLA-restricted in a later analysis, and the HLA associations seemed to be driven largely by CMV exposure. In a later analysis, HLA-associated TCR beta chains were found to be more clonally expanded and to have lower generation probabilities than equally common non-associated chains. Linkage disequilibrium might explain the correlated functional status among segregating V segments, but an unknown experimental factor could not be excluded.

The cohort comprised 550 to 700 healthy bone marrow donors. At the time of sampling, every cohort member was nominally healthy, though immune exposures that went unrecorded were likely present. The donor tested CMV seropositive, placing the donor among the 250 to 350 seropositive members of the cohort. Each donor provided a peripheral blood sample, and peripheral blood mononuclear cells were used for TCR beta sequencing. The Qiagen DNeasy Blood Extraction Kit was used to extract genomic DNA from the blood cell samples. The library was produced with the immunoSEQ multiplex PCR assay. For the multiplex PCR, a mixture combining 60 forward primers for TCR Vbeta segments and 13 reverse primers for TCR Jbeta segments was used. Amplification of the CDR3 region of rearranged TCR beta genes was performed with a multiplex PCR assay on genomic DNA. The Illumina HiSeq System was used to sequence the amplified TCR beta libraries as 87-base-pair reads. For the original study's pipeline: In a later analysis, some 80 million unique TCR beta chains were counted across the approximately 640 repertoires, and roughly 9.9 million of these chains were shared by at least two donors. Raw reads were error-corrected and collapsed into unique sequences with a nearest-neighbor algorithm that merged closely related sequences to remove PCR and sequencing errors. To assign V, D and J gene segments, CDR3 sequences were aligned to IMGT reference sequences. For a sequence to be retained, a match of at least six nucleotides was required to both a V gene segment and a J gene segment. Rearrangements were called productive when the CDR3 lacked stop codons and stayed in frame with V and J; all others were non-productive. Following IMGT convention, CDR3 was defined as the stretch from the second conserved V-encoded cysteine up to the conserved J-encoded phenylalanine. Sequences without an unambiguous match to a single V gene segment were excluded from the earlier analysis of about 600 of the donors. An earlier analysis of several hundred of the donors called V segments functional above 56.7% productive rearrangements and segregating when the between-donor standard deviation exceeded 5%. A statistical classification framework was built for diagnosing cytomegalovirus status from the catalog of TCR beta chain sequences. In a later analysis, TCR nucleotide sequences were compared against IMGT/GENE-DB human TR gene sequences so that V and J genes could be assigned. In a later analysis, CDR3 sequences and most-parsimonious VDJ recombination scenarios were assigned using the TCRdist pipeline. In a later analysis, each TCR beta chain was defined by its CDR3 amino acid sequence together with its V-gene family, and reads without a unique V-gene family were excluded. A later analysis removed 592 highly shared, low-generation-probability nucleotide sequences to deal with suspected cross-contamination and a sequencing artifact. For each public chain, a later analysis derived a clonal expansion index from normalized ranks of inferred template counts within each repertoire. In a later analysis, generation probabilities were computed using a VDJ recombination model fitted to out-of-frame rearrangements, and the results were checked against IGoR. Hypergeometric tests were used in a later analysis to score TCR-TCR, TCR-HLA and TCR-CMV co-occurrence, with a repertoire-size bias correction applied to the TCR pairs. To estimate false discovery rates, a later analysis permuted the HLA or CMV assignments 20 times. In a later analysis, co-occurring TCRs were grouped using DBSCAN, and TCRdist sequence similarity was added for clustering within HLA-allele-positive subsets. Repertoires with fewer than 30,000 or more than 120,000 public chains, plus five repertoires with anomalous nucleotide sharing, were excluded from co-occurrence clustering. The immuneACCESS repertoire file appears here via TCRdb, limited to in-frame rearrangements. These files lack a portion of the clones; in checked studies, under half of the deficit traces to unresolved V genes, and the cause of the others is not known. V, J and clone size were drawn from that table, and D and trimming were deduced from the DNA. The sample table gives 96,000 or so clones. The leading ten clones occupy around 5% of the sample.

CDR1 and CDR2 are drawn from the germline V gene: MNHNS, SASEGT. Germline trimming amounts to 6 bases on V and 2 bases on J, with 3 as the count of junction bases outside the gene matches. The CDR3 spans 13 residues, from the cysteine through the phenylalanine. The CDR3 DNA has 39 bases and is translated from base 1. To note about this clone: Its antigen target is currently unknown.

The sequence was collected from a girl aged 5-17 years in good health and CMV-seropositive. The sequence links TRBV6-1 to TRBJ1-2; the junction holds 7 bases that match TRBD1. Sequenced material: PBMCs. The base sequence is TGTGCCAGCAGGGCGGGACAGAACTATGGCTACACCTTC. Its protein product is CASRAGQNYGYTF.